These 31 T cell receptor beta chains were sequenced from one sample in a study of shared clonotypes between healthy human individuals. Libraries were prepared by immunoSEQ multiplex PCR; TCRdb keeps only in-frame clonotypes and omits some of them. The sample records about 180,000 clones, over 85% being singletons. Sequencing input: naive CD4+ T cells sorted from blood. The subset was: CD45RA+ positively selected. The origin of the receptors is a woman in her thirties in good health.

The genes are TRBV27 and TRBJ1-1; D is perhaps TRBD1 (5 bases). This CDR3 comprises 15 residues. V dropped 4 bases and J dropped 4 bases, with 16 bases sitting between them. Germline loops: CDR1 MNHEY, CDR2 SMNVEV (reference sequence). CDR3 DNA sequence: TGTGCCAGCAGTTCAGGGCGGCTGGTTAGCACTGAAGCTTTCTTT. Protein: CASSSGRLVSTEAFF.

This chain joins TRBV19 and TRBJ2-2, with D uncertain. The germline V gene encodes CDR1 LNHDA and CDR2 SQIVND (reference sequence). V lost 7 bases to trimming and J lost 2 bases, with 17 bases between them. This CDR3 has 16 amino acids. The CDR3 DNA reads as TGTGCCAGTATCATGTTACATTCGCTCAACACCGGGGAGCTGTTTTTT. It encodes CASIMLHSLNTGELFF.

The V call is TRBV28, the J call TRBJ2-7; D is unclear. Germline CDR1 and CDR2: MDHEN and SYDVKM. Trimming cost V 5 bases and J 3 bases, with 11 bases left between them. The CDR3 covers 13 residues. The CDR3 sequence: CASSLLQDYEQYF. DNA of the CDR3: TGTGCCAGCAGTCTCTTACAAGACTACGAGCAGTACTTC.

Note on this clone: The junction departs from the called germline gene at one end, perhaps through a read error. This sequence joins TRBV28 and TRBJ2-7, with 10 positions matching TRBD2. CDR1 is MDHEN and CDR2 is SYDVKM in the germline V gene. The CDR3 covers 15 residues. The CDR3 spells CAGRNTGTSVYEQYF. In nucleotides, the CDR3 is TGTGCCGGCAGAAATACCGGGACTAGCGTGTACGAGCAGTACTTC.

V usage is TRBV5-8 and J usage is TRBJ2-5, with D unresolved. The J call could be wrong; TRBJ2-7 is a better fit for the DNA end. The CDR3 extends over 11 amino acids. Germline V gene data show CDR1 as SGHTS and CDR2 as YDEGEE. The CDR3 DNA reads TGTGCCAGCAGCTTGTTTTACGAGCAGTACTTC. Translation gives CASSLFYEQYF.

The rearrangement links TRBV5-1 to TRBJ2-7; the match to TRBD2 covers 11 bases. Looked up from germline, CDR1 is SGHRS and CDR2 is YFSETQ. The CDR3 sequence is 16 residues long. V gave up 2 bases and J gave up 5 bases; unmatched junction bases: 9. The CDR3 nucleotides are TGCGCCAGCAGCTTTCTTCTAGCGGGAGGTTACGACGAGCAGTACTTC. This sequence encodes CASSFLLAGGYDEQYF.

CDR3 sequence (DNA): TGTGCCAGCAGCTTAGAAGGGGGCGAAAAACTGTTTTTT. This codes for CASSLEGGEKLFF. This sequence joins TRBV7-9 and TRBJ1-4, with 7 bases fitting TRBD1. V shed 1 base, J shed 8 bases, and the junction held 1 base outside the gene matches. The germline V gene has CDR1 SEHNR and CDR2 FQNEAQ (reference sequence). This CDR3 is built from 13 residues.

The chain has TRBV27 and TRBJ1-5; weak D call: TRBD1 (5 bases). Looked up from germline, CDR1 is MNHEY and CDR2 is SMNVEV (reference sequence). The CDR3 length is 16 residues. Deletions cut 5 bases from V and 3 bases from J, with 17 bases between. The DNA for the CDR3 is TGTGCCAGCAGTCCCCGAGGGAGGGGCGACAATCAGCCCCAGCATTTT. Its translation: CASSPRGRGDNQPQHF.

The chain combines TRBV6-5 with TRBJ1-2; 7 bases map to TRBD1. Trimming at V came to 4 bases and at J to 4 bases, leaving 6 bases not matched to a gene. Germline V gives CDR1 MNHEY, CDR2 SVGAGI. This CDR3 is built from 14 residues. CDR3 protein: CASSLGQLAYGYTF. The CDR3 bases are TGTGCCAGCAGTTTGGGACAGCTCGCCTATGGCTACACCTTC.

The V and J genes are TRBV28 and TRBJ1-1; no clear D gene. The CDR3 covers 16 residues. Germline values: CDR1 MDHEN, CDR2 SYDVKM. Between the trimmed V and J ends, which lost 1 base and 0 bases, there was a span of 12 bases. CDR3 DNA: TGTGCCAGCAGTTTATTACTGTACAAAATGAACACTGAAGCTTTCTTT. Amino acid sequence: CASSLLLYKMNTEAFF.

V and J are TRBV28 and TRBJ2-5, with 7 bases fitting TRBD2. The better agreement between TRBJ2-7 and the DNA end casts doubt on the J call. The CDR3 length is 15 residues. Germline CDR1 MDHEN, CDR2 SYDVKM. The chain's CDR3 is CASSRDRGRLNEQYF. DNA of the CDR3: TGTGCCAGCAGTAGGGACCGCGGGAGACTTAACGAGCAGTACTTC.

The V and J genes are TRBV14 and TRBJ1-3, with a possible D match to TRBD1 (5 bases). The CDR3 spans 16 residues. The germline V gene encodes CDR1 SGHDN and CDR2 FVKESK. V was trimmed by 3 bases and J by 4 bases, leaving 16 bases between them. The CDR3 nucleotides are TGTGCCAGCAGCCATCAGGGTAGGAGCGCCGGAAACACCATATATTTT. Its translation: CASSHQGRSAGNTIYF.

The chain links TRBV4-1 to TRBJ2-7, with 9 bases that match TRBD1. Trimming cost V 3 bases and J 1 base; bases outside gene matches: 13. The germline V gene encodes CDR1 MGHRA and CDR2 YSYEKL. The CDR3 length is 18 residues. The DNA for the CDR3 is TGCGCCAGCAGCCACGTCCTACAGGGGGCGCTTGGGTCCTACGAGCAGTACTTC. Translating it yields CASSHVLQGALGSYEQYF.

The rearrangement uses TRBV10-3 and TRBJ2-1; no clear D. The CDR3 extends over 12 amino acids. Germline-derived CDR1 and CDR2 are ENHRY and SYGVKD. V shed 4 bases and J shed 3 bases, with 4 bases lying between them. The CDR3, as DNA: TGTGCCATCAGTGTAGGCTACAATGAGCAGTTCTTC. This codes for CAISVGYNEQFF.

The rearrangement links TRBV28 to TRBJ2-7; TRBD2 matches at 9 bases. CDR1 is MDHEN and CDR2 is SYDVKM in the germline V gene. This CDR3 has 14 residues. The ends lost 2 bases at V and 6 bases at J; junction bases unmatched: 5. The CDR3 DNA reads TGTGCCAGCAGTTTAGTAGCGGGAGAGGGCGAGCAGTACTTC. Protein product: CASSLVAGEGEQYF.

Only one count was recorded for this clone. The chain has TRBV5-3 and TRBJ2-7; D is unresolved. TRBV5-3 is annotated as an ORF whose role is uncertain. This CDR3 is 15 amino acids long. Deletions cut 0 bases from V and 3 bases from J, with 13 bases between. The CDR3 nucleotides are TGTGCCAGAAGCTTGGCCGGTTCAGTGGACTACGAGCAGTACTTC. Translation gives CARSLAGSVDYEQYF.

The V call is TRBV28, the J call TRBJ1-1; tentative D call: TRBD1 (6 bases). Trimming shortened V by 6 bases and J by 4 bases, and 21 bases separated the two germline ends. Germline values: CDR1 MDHEN, CDR2 SYDVKM. CDR3 size: 16 residues. The CDR3 sequence is CASSQGGIGAGTEAFF. In DNA form, the CDR3 reads TGTGCCAGCAGCCAAGGGGGGATAGGGGCAGGCACTGAAGCTTTCTTT. The whole variable domain, remainder taken from reference TRBV28 and TRBJ1-1, is DVKVTQSSRYLVKRTGEKVFLECVQDMDHENMFWYRQDPGLGLRLIYFSYDVKMKEKGDIPEGYSVSREKKERFSLILESASTNQTSMYLCASSQGGIGAGTEAFFGQGTRLTVV.

V and J are TRBV4-1 and TRBJ2-5; 7 bases match TRBD1. TRBJ2-7 explains the end of the DNA better; the J call may be wrong. CDR1 and CDR2 (germline): MGHRA, YSYEKL. The CDR3 spans 18 residues. The CDR3 loop reads CASSQDRFRGLSAYEQYF. The CDR3 nucleotides read TGCGCCAGCAGCCAAGATAGGTTCAGGGGGTTATCGGCCTACGAGCAGTACTTC.

The rearrangement links TRBV7-2 to TRBJ1-2; D not resolved. In germline, CDR1 is SGHTA, CDR2 FQGNSA. V shed 2 bases and J shed 2 bases, with 9 bases lying between them. The CDR3 contains 14 residues. The CDR3 is CASSLRQRNYGYTF. CDR3 in DNA: TGTGCCAGCAGCTTAAGGCAGCGGAACTATGGCTACACCTTC.

V gene TRBV5-1 combines with J gene TRBJ1-4; 8 positions match TRBD1. V was clipped by 5 bases and J by 7 bases; unmatched bases: 4. Germline V lookup: CDR1 SGHRS, CDR2 YFSETQ. The CDR3 spans 13 residues. The CDR3 region is CASRRDRGEKLFF. The CDR3 DNA is TGCGCCAGCAGAAGAGACAGGGGTGAAAAACTGTTTTTT.

The chain has TRBV5-1 and TRBJ2-7; D is uncertain. CDR3 length equals 15 residues. V was clipped by 0 bases and J by 2 bases, with 12 bases between them. Germline values: CDR1 SGHRS, CDR2 YFSETQ. The CDR3 is CASSLAPDTPYEQYF. For the CDR3, the DNA is TGCGCCAGCAGCTTGGCCCCTGATACACCCTACGAGCAGTACTTC.

The rearrangement links TRBV28 to TRBJ1-5; the D is unclear. Germline CDR1 MDHEN, CDR2 SYDVKM. This CDR3 spans 12 amino acids. V was trimmed by 7 bases and J by 4 bases, leaving 8 bases between them. Here the CDR3 reads CASTTSNQPQHF. In nucleotides, the CDR3 is TGTGCCAGCACAACCTCGAATCAGCCCCAGCATTTT.

This clone was seen a single time. The chain recombines TRBV28 with TRBJ2-7; 9 nucleotides match TRBD1. The V gene end was trimmed by 6 bases and the J gene end by 6 bases; junction bases not matched to a gene: 6. The CDR3 loop spans 13 amino acids. Germline CDR1 reads MDHEN; CDR2 reads SYDVKM. CDR3 in amino acids: CASSPGQGGEQYF. The CDR3 DNA reads as TGTGCCAGCAGCCCGGGACAGGGTGGCGAGCAGTACTTC. Variable domain in full (rest from reference TRBV28 and TRBJ2-7): DVKVTQSSRYLVKRTGEKVFLECVQDMDHENMFWYRQDPGLGLRLIYFSYDVKMKEKGDIPEGYSVSREKKERFSLILESASTNQTSMYLCASSPGQGGEQYFGPGTRLTVT.

The CDR3 DNA sequence: TGTGCCAGCAGTTTTCAGACAGGGTACAATGAGCAGTTCTTC. It translates to CASSFQTGYNEQFF. The chain is built from TRBV28 and TRBJ2-1, with 7 bases fitting TRBD1. The CDR3 covers 14 residues. Germline V gives CDR1 MDHEN, CDR2 SYDVKM. V was pared by 3 bases and J by 4 bases, with 3 bases of the junction left unmatched.

This chain links TRBV5-1 with TRBJ2-7, with a possible D match to TRBD1 (5 bases). Trimming pared 0 bases from V and 2 bases from J, leaving 12 bases between. The CDR3 covers 15 residues. The V gene's germline CDR1 is SGHRS and CDR2 YFSETQ. This CDR3 is CASSLGQGETYEQYF. Written as DNA, the CDR3 is TGCGCCAGCAGCTTGGGGCAGGGTGAAACCTACGAGCAGTACTTC.

The table lists this clone with a count of one. The chain is built from TRBV18 and TRBJ2-7; D tentatively reads TRBD1 or TRBD2 (7 bases each). Germline CDR1 and CDR2: KGHSH and LQKENI. The CDR3 is 13 amino acids. The V end was cut by 7 bases, the J end by 3 bases, with 13 bases between. The CDR3 reads CASWGGGLYEQYF. CDR3 in DNA: TGTGCCAGCTGGGGAGGGGGCCTCTACGAGCAGTACTTC.

The V call is TRBV30, the J call TRBJ2-7; D gene ambiguous. Germline values: CDR1 GTSNPN, CDR2 SVGIG (reference sequence). Trimming took 3 bases from V and 5 from J, leaving 8 bases between them. The CDR3 is 11 residues long. The chain's CDR3 is CAWSVSHEQYF. For the CDR3, the DNA is TGTGCCTGGAGCGTCAGCCACGAGCAGTACTTC.

The CDR3 is CASRRQHSGNTIYF. For the CDR3, the DNA is TGTGCCAGCAGGCGACAGCACTCTGGAAACACCATATATTTT. The V call is TRBV6-6, the J call TRBJ1-3; D may be TRBD1 (5 bases). This CDR3 region has 14 residues. Trimming stripped 6 bases from V and 0 bases from J, with 9 bases between. Germline V gives CDR1 MNHNY, CDR2 SVGAGI (reference sequence).

J is TRBJ1-1 and V is TRBV29-1; unclear D gene. The CDR3 loop spans 12 amino acids. V was trimmed by 7 bases and J by 1 base, leaving 10 bases between them. CDR1 is SQVTM and CDR2 is ANQGSEA in the germline V gene. The CDR3 nucleotides are TGCAGCGGCGCTAAGGGGAACACTGAAGCTTTCTTT. Translation: CSGAKGNTEAFF.

The V call is TRBV11-2, the J call TRBJ2-2; D call uncertain. Per germline, CDR1 SGHAT and CDR2 FQNNGV. Trimming removed 4 bases at V and 0 bases at J, with 6 bases between. CDR3 length: 14 residues. The CDR3 nucleotides read TGTGCCAGCAGCTCCCTAACGAACACCGGGGAGCTGTTTTTT. It specifies CASSSLTNTGELFF.

The chain employs TRBV7-8 and TRBJ2-5; 13 bases fit TRBD2. The end of the DNA fits TRBJ2-7 better, so the J call may be wrong. CDR1 is SGHVS and CDR2 is FQNEAQ in the germline V gene. CDR3 length: 17 amino acids. The CDR3 here is CASSYTSGRAQPYEQYF. The CDR3 DNA is TGTGCCAGCAGCTACACTAGCGGGAGGGCCCAACCCTACGAGCAGTACTTC.